The clone carrying this TCR beta chain was detected once. The antigen is unknown. The PCR made use of 60 Vbeta and 13 Jbeta primers. Using immunoSEQ multiplex PCR, the repertoire was profiled, and TCRdb retains in-frame clones only, with some absent. The sample yields roughly 120,000 clones, 65% to 80% seen once. These data come from a study of cytomegalovirus exposure and HLA in healthy donors. Study observations and caveats: Per a prior analysis, the majority of TCR beta V segments were productive roughly 90% or roughly 30% of the time.

The V and J ends lost 3 bases and 11 bases respectively, with 14 bases between them. The CDR3 runs 13 residues. Germline values: CDR1 MGHRA, CDR2 YSYEKL. Healthy people donating bone marrow made up the donors. The sequence was obtained from a woman aged 60 to 75 in good health and CMV-seropositive. The chain joins TRBV4-1 to TRBJ2-1, with D tentatively TRBD2 (6 bases). Sequenced input: PBMCs. CDR3 DNA: TGCGCCAGCAGCCAGGGCGGGATGGGGCAGCAGTTCTTC. Translation gives CASSQGGMGQQFF.